Shown below are 31 T cell receptor beta chains from a single sample sequenced in a study of CD8+CD57+ T cells in acquired aplastic anemia. Individuals selected for sequencing had exhibited CD8+CD57+ cell expansion on flow cytometry. The TCR beta profiling, which covered VDJ combination and CDR3 sequence, was carried out using genomic DNA as the template. One entry per CDR3 protein results from TCRdb running MiXCR on the reads. Among just over 450,000 distinct CDR3 sequences, about a third were seen once, and the ten largest hold less than 0.85%. The sample consisted of sorted CD4+, CD8+, or CD8+CD57+ T cells (not recorded which) from PBMCs. The receptors come from a human donor with aplastic anemia.

This clonotype was counted at least ten times. This chain links TRBV20-1 with TRBJ2-7, with 7 bases fitting TRBD2. The ends lost 6 bases at V and 6 bases at J; junction bases unmatched: 11. The CDR3 sequence is 13 residues long. The germline gives CDR1 DFQATT, CDR2 SNEGSKA (reference sequence). CDR3 bases: TGCAGTGCCAACCGCGGCGGGAGTAGCGAGCAGTACTTC. Its translation: CSANRGGSSEQYF.

On this clonotype: With a much larger clone just one base away, this may be a read error. The conserved phenylalanine or tryptophan is not found at the CDR3 terminus, so this likely reflects a read error. The chain has TRBV7-3 and TRBJ1-1, with TRBD1 as a possible D gene (5 bases). The CDR3 sequence is 13 residues long. Germline-derived CDR1 and CDR2 are SGHTA and FQGTGA. The CDR3 loop reads CASSQGAWEQAFL. In DNA, the CDR3 is TGCGCCAGCAGCCAAGGGGCATGGGAGCAAGCTTTCCTT.

The V gene is TRBV6-1, the J gene TRBJ1-2; 7 nucleotides line up with TRBD1. The CDR3 runs 17 residues. Trimming took 9 bases from V and 1 from J; bases not matched to a gene: 17. Germline V gene data show CDR1 as MNHNS and CDR2 as SASEGT. The CDR3 reads CASRLDRLKTFNYGYTF. CDR3 nucleotides: TGTGCCAGTAGGTTGGACAGGTTGAAAACATTTAACTATGGCTACACCTTC.

This clonotype has a count of ten or more. V usage is TRBV24-1 and J usage is TRBJ2-3; D uncertain. V lost 5 bases and J 5 bases, leaving 7 bases between the germline ends. CDR1 and CDR2 from the germline V gene are KGHDR and SFDVKD. The CDR3 extends over 12 amino acids. In nucleotides, the CDR3 is TGTGCCACCAGTGCTGGGATAGATACGCAGTATTTT. Translated: CATSAGIDTQYF.

The rearrangement joins TRBV20-1 to TRBJ1-1; possibly TRBD1 for D (5 bases). The germline V gene has CDR1 DFQATT and CDR2 SNEGSKA (reference sequence). With 1 base removed from V and 2 bases from J, the gap between germline ends came to 8 bases. The CDR3 length is 13 residues. The DNA of the CDR3 is TGCAGTGCTAGAGGTACAGGCAACACTGAAGCTTTCTTT. Protein product: CSARGTGNTEAFF.

This clonotype came up a few times. V gene TRBV20-1 combines with J gene TRBJ1-1; D is uncertain. Looked up from germline, CDR1 is DFQATT and CDR2 is SNEGSKA (reference sequence). The CDR3 has 13 amino acids. V shed 2 bases and J shed 6 bases, with 13 bases lying between them. Here the CDR3 DNA reads TGCAGTGCTAGAACACAGTTGTTTTCTGAAGCTTTCTTT. Its protein is CSARTQLFSEAFF.

This clonotype turned up a few times. At one of its ends the junction is not consistent with the germline gene, which may arise from a read error. V usage is TRBV6-1 and J usage is TRBJ1-4; no reliable D call. This CDR3 spans 14 amino acids. Germline CDR1 is MNHNS and CDR2 is SASEGT. CDR3 sequence reads: CASRIITTNEKLFF. CDR3 bases: TGTGCTAGCAGGATAATTACAACTAATGAAAAACTGTTTTTT.

This clonotype was seen repeatedly, ten times or more. V gene TRBV19 combines with J gene TRBJ2-7; no clear D gene. Germline CDR1 reads LNHDA; CDR2 reads SQIVND (reference sequence). Trimming took 3 bases from V and 7 from J, leaving 7 bases between them. CDR3 length: 11 amino acids. CDR3 sequence: CASSILGEQYF. CDR3 coding DNA: TGTGCCAGTAGTATCCTCGGAGAGCAGTACTTC.

The chain has TRBV20-1 and TRBJ2-4, with D maybe TRBD1 (5 bases). Germline V gene lookup returns CDR1 DFQATT and CDR2 SNEGSKA (reference sequence). Trimming shortened V by 6 bases and J by 7 bases, and 16 bases separated the two germline ends. The CDR3 is made up of 13 amino acids. CDR3 bases: TGCAGTGCCCCAAATGCAGGGAACAACATTCAGTACTTC. It encodes CSAPNAGNNIQYF.

The V gene is TRBV11-1, the J gene TRBJ2-1; D might be TRBD1 (6 bases). CDR1 SGHAT and CDR2 FQDESV come from the germline V gene (reference sequence). V was cut by 5 bases and J by 2 bases, with 13 bases left in between. This CDR3 has 15 residues. The CDR3 here is CASSAQQGTYNEQFF. The CDR3 DNA reads as TGTGCCAGCAGCGCCCAGCAGGGGACCTACAATGAGCAGTTCTTC. Combining the CDR3 with reference TRBV11-1 and TRBJ2-1 gives the whole variable domain EAEVAQSPRYKITEKSQAVAFWCDPISGHATLYWYRQILGQGPELLVQFQDESVVDDSQLPKDRFSAERLKGVDSTLKIQPAELGDSAMYLCASSAQQGTYNEQFFGPGTRLTVL.

There are many counts of this clonotype. This chain connects TRBV15 to TRBJ2-3; D may be TRBD1 (8 bases). Trimming took off 0 bases at V and 4 bases at J, with 17 bases between the two ends. Germline CDR1 is LNHNV and CDR2 is YYDKDF (reference sequence). There are 17 residues in the CDR3. DNA of the CDR3: TGTGCCACCAGCAGAGAGGGGACAGGAGCGGGGTCAGATACGCAGTATTTT. Encoded protein: CATSREGTGAGSDTQYF.

The CDR3 protein is CASSIRDRGANTGELFF. The CDR3 DNA reads TGTGCCAGTAGTATACGGGACAGGGGGGCGAACACCGGGGAGCTGTTTTTT. This chain connects TRBV19 to TRBJ2-2, with 11 bases matching TRBD1. J gave up 0 bases and V 2 bases, and 2 bases lay outside the gene matches. Germline CDR1 LNHDA, CDR2 SQIVND (reference sequence). The CDR3 sequence is 17 residues long.

V gene TRBV11-2 combines with J gene TRBJ2-7; D possibly matches TRBD1 or TRBD2 (5 bases each). Germline V gene lookup returns CDR1 SGHAT and CDR2 FQNNGV. V shed 4 bases and J shed 1 base, with 17 bases lying between them. This CDR3 spans 16 amino acids. CDR3 sequence reads: CASSSGRWERSYEQYF. DNA of the CDR3: TGTGCCAGCAGCTCGGGGCGGTGGGAGCGATCCTACGAGCAGTACTTC. The full variable domain, its missing parts supplied by reference TRBV11-2 and TRBJ2-7, is EAGVAQSPRYKIIEKRQSVAFWCNPISGHATLYWYQQILGQGPKLLIQFQNNGVVDDSQLPKDRFSAERLKGVDSTLKIQPAKLEDSAVYLCASSSGRWERSYEQYFGPGTRLTVT.

The rearrangement uses TRBV7-8 and TRBJ2-3, with D possibly matching TRBD1 (6 bases). V was shortened by 4 bases and J by 4 bases, with 18 bases between the two germline ends. The length of the CDR3 is 16 residues. Germline CDR1 and CDR2: SGHVS and FQNEAQ. CDR3 in DNA: TGTGCCAGCAGCTCAAGGACACCAGGGGTCCCAGATACGCAGTATTTT. Translating gives CASSSRTPGVPDTQYF.

The chain links TRBV20-1 to TRBJ1-1, with 7 bases that match TRBD1. The CDR3 consists of 12 residues. The germline gives CDR1 DFQATT, CDR2 SNEGSKA (reference sequence). J was trimmed by 6 bases and V by 6 bases; bases with no gene match: 7. The CDR3 DNA is TGCAGTGCGCGAAACAGGGGCGCTGAAGCTTTCTTT. Translated: CSARNRGAEAFF.

For this clonotype: A junction end diverges from the germline sequence, so it may reflect a read error. V and J are TRBV25-1 and TRBJ1-5; 12 nucleotides agree with TRBD1. This CDR3 is built from 14 residues. The germline gives CDR1 MGHDK, CDR2 SYGVNS. Here the CDR3 reads CASRGTGGDQPQHF. The CDR3 DNA sequence: TGTGCCAGCCGAGGGACAGGGGGCGATCAGCCTCAGCATTTT.

This clonotype turned up a few times. The CDR3 loop reads CASSKDRAQETQYF. The CDR3 nucleotides read TGCGCCAGCAGCAAGGACAGGGCACAAGAGACCCAGTACTTC. The chain has TRBV5-1 and TRBJ2-5, with 8 bases that match TRBD1. Germline loops: CDR1 SGHRS, CDR2 YFSETQ. V lost 4 bases and J lost 2; bases outside the gene matches: 4. The CDR3 runs 14 residues.

The chain employs TRBV4-3 and TRBJ1-5; D possibly corresponds to TRBD1 (5 bases). The length of the CDR3 is 16 residues. Germline-derived CDR1 and CDR2 are LGHNA and YSLEER. The V end lost 0 bases, the J end lost 1 base, and 10 bases lay between the germline ends. CDR3 bases: TGCGCCAGCAGCCAAGATGCGGCAGGGAGCAATCAGCCCCAGCATTTT. Protein: CASSQDAAGSNQPQHF.

This clonotype has just a few counts. A single base separates this from a much larger clone, so it may be a read error. The gene calls are TRBV11-2 and TRBJ1-6, with 7 bases that match TRBD1. Trimming cost V 8 bases and J 6 bases; bases outside gene matches: 13. From germline, CDR1 is SGHAT and CDR2 FQNNGV. The CDR3 extends over 16 amino acids. The DNA for the CDR3 is TGTGCCAGCGGCAGATCACAGGGGCAGGGTAATTCACCCCTCCACTTT. This gives the protein CASGRSQGQGNSPLHF.

This clonotype was seen many times. V gene TRBV20-1 combines with J gene TRBJ2-1, with D unresolved. V was shortened by 7 bases and J by 9 bases, with 7 bases between the two germline ends. The CDR3 covers 9 residues. Germline V gives CDR1 DFQATT, CDR2 SNEGSKA (reference sequence). CDR3: CSGNAEQFF. In DNA form, the CDR3 reads TGCAGTGGAAATGCTGAGCAGTTCTTC.

The CDR3 nucleotides are TGCAGTGCTCACCCAACTAGCGCCGAGCAGTACTTC. Translation: CSAHPTSAEQYF. V and J are TRBV20-1 and TRBJ2-7; TRBD2 agrees at 7 bases. Germline CDR1 is DFQATT and CDR2 is SNEGSKA (reference sequence). The CDR3 consists of 12 residues. With V trimmed by 5 bases and J by 6 bases, 7 bases remained unmatched.

Regarding this clonotype: A much larger clonotype is one base distant, so this may be a read error. The chain combines TRBV20-1 with TRBJ2-7; 7 positions agree with TRBD1. Germline V gene lookup returns CDR1 DFQATT and CDR2 SNEGSKA (reference sequence). CDR3 length: 13 residues. The CDR3 region has the DNA TGCAGTGCTAGAGTACAGGGGCTTTACGGGCAGTACTTC. This encodes CSARVQGLYGQYF.

The genes are TRBV12-3 or TRBV12-4 and TRBJ2-2; no definite D call. This CDR3 comprises 14 residues. Trimming cost V 3 bases and J 0 bases, with 5 bases left between them. Written as DNA, the CDR3 is TGTGCCAGCAGTTTTTCAGCGAACACCGGGGAGCTGTTTTTT. As protein: CASSFSANTGELFF.

The chain uses TRBV19 and TRBJ1-1; 12 nucleotides match TRBD1. Trimming removed 7 bases from V and 0 bases from J; junction bases left unmatched: 9. The germline CDR1 and CDR2 sequences are LNHDA and SQIVND (reference sequence). The CDR3 sequence is 17 residues long. CDR3 in DNA: TGTGCCAGTACCCGGTGGGGGACAGGGGGCATGAACACTGAAGCTTTCTTT. Its protein product is CASTRWGTGGMNTEAFF.

The chain uses TRBV15 and TRBJ1-1; tentatively, D is TRBD1 (5 bases). Trimming pared 3 bases from V and 0 bases from J, leaving 14 bases between. This CDR3 is built from 16 residues. The germline CDR1 and CDR2 sequences are LNHNV and YYDKDF (reference sequence). CDR3 in amino acids: CATSSEVQGLNTEAFF. CDR3 nucleotides: TGTGCCACCAGCAGTGAAGTCCAGGGCCTGAACACTGAAGCTTTCTTT.

Ten or more counts support this clonotype. CDR3 loop: CASSLGSLGNYGYTF. In DNA form, the CDR3 reads TGTGCCAGCAGCTTAGGCAGCCTGGGGAACTATGGCTACACCTTC. The chain links TRBV7-8 to TRBJ1-2; D gene uncertain. The V gene lost 1 base and the J gene lost 2 bases, with 11 bases spanning the gap. Germline V gene lookup returns CDR1 SGHVS and CDR2 FQNEAQ. This CDR3 is built from 15 residues.

This clonotype was detected only a few times. The chain links TRBV20-1 to TRBJ1-2, with D possibly matching TRBD1 (5 bases). Germline loops: CDR1 DFQATT, CDR2 SNEGSKA (reference sequence). The CDR3 runs 14 residues. Trimming cost V 0 bases and J 14 bases, with 22 bases left between them. CDR3 coding DNA: TGCAGTGCTAGAGATACTAATTCACAGGCGCGGGGGACCTTC. Protein: CSARDTNSQARGTF.

Ten or more counts support this clonotype. The CDR3 loop reads CASSPQGGGYTF. The CDR3 DNA reads as TGTGCCAGCAGCCCACAGGGTGGCGGCTACACCTTC. The chain couples TRBV12-3 or TRBV12-4 to TRBJ1-2; maybe TRBD1 (6 bases). CDR3 length equals 12 residues. V was trimmed by 6 bases and J by 8 bases, leaving 13 bases between them.

The table lists this clonotype with many counts. J is TRBJ2-1 and V is TRBV19, with 7 bases fitting TRBD1. Germline V CDR1 and CDR2: LNHDA, SQIVND (reference sequence). The V and J ends lost 5 bases and 7 bases, in that order; junction bases with no gene match: 8. This CDR3 has 14 residues. DNA of the CDR3: TGTGCCAGTAGTCCGGGACAGACTTCTAATGAGCAGTTCTTC. It yields the protein CASSPGQTSNEQFF.

For this clonotype: One junction end disagrees with the germline gene, perhaps due to a read error. The genes are TRBV29-1 and TRBJ2-7; 10 nucleotides line up with TRBD2. The CDR3 sequence is 13 residues long. CDR1 and CDR2 (germline): SQVTM, ANQGSEA. CDR3 coding DNA: TGCAGCGGTAGCGGGGGGCCTGATTACGGGCAGTACTTC. It codes for CSGSGGPDYGQYF.

This clonotype was observed at least ten times. V usage is TRBV2 and J usage is TRBJ1-6, with D hard to call. Deletions cut 5 bases from V and 5 bases from J, with 13 bases between. CDR1 SNHLY and CDR2 FYNNEI come from the germline V gene. This CDR3 is built from 15 residues. CDR3 sequence reads: CASSPFDRDNSPLHF. The CDR3 DNA follows: TGTGCCAGCAGTCCATTTGACCGCGATAATTCACCCCTCCACTTT.